A single sample is the source of the 28 T cell receptor beta chains below, sequenced in a study of control samples from healthy donors and cancer patients. The repertoire was sequenced with immunoSEQ multiplex PCR; TCRdb's copy has only in-frame clones and lacks some. The table has some 130,000 clones, approximately 92% seen once. The sequenced sample consisted of blood. These receptors were collected from a woman aged 45-65 years in good health.

This clone was counted between two and nine times. For the CDR3, the DNA is TGTGCCAGCAGTGTTGGAGGGTCCAGCACAGATACGCAGTATTTT. It yields the protein CASSVGGSSTDTQYF. The chain uses TRBV2 and TRBJ2-3; a possible D gene is TRBD2 (6 bases). CDR3 length: 15 amino acids. Germline CDR1 is SNHLY and CDR2 is FYNNEI. Between the trimmed V and J ends, which lost 4 bases and 0 bases, there was a span of 11 bases.

This clone is a singleton in its sample. In DNA form, the CDR3 reads TGTGCCAGTAGACATCCGGGACAGGCCGCAACTAATGAAAAACTGTTTTTT. As protein: CASRHPGQAATNEKLFF. The V gene is TRBV19, the J gene TRBJ1-4; TRBD1 matches at 8 bases. This CDR3 is 17 amino acids long. CDR1 LNHDA and CDR2 SQIVND come from the germline V gene (reference sequence). V dropped 6 bases and J dropped 0; count of bases not matched to a gene: 9.

The chain is built from TRBV7-9 and TRBJ2-5; D might be TRBD1 or TRBD2, each matching 5 bases. V was trimmed by 7 bases and J by 3 bases, leaving 12 bases between them. The CDR3 loop spans 13 amino acids. CDR1 and CDR2 (germline): SEHNR, FQNEAQ (reference sequence). This chain's CDR3 is CASKGTLEETQYF. The CDR3 DNA reads TGTGCCAGCAAAGGGACGTTGGAAGAGACCCAGTACTTC.

The chain carries TRBV6-5 and TRBJ1-1; D call uncertain. Trimming left V 2 bases short and J 0 bases short, with 7 bases between. CDR3 length equals 14 residues. Per the germline V gene, CDR1 is MNHEY and CDR2 is SVGAGI. The CDR3 spells CASSYEGMNTEAFF. Written as DNA, the CDR3 is TGTGCCAGCAGTTACGAGGGTATGAACACTGAAGCTTTCTTT.

With regard to this clone: One end of the junction varies from germline; a read error may be responsible. For the CDR3, the DNA is TGTGCCAGCAGCTCGGGACACCTCGCAGTCTTC. Translated: CASSSGHLAVF. The chain recombines TRBV11-2 with TRBJ2-1; a weak D match, TRBD1 (6 bases). Germline assignment: CDR1 SGHAT and CDR2 FQNNGV. CDR3 length equals 11 residues.

This clone was seen only once. V usage is TRBV2 and J usage is TRBJ2-7, with a weak D call TRBD2 (6 bases). This CDR3 spans 15 amino acids. V was shortened by 1 base and J by 2 bases, with 12 bases between the two germline ends. Germline-derived CDR1 and CDR2 are SNHLY and FYNNEI. The CDR3 DNA reads TGTGCCAGCAGTGAAGTGGGCGGGATCACCTACGAGCAGTACTTC. Translated, it gives CASSEVGGITYEQYF.

This rearrangement joins TRBV16 to TRBJ1-2; D is undetermined. CDR1 and CDR2 (germline): KGHSY, FQNENV. V was shortened by 0 bases and J by 8 bases, with 4 bases between the two germline ends. The CDR3 loop spans 11 amino acids. The CDR3 spells CASSQSVGYTF. CDR3 sequence (DNA): TGTGCCAGCAGCCAATCGGTGGGCTACACCTTC.

This chain connects TRBV4-1 to TRBJ1-5; D uncertain. V shed 0 bases and J shed 2 bases, with 11 bases lying between them. CDR1 and CDR2 (germline): MGHRA, YSYEKL. CDR3 length: 16 amino acids. CDR3 in amino acids: CASSQDWGFGNQPQHF. DNA of the CDR3: TGCGCCAGCAGCCAAGATTGGGGATTCGGCAATCAGCCCCAGCATTTT.

This clone was counted a few times. J is TRBJ1-2 and V is TRBV20-1; the D is unclear. The V end lost 4 bases, the J end lost 7 bases, and 10 bases lay between the germline ends. This CDR3 region has 11 residues. CDR1 and CDR2 (germline): DFQATT, SNEGSKA (reference sequence). CDR3 in amino acids: CSANVGSGYTF. As DNA, the CDR3 is TGCAGTGCTAACGTGGGTAGTGGCTACACCTTC.

The chain employs TRBV30 and TRBJ1-1; the D is unclear. Per germline, CDR1 GTSNPN and CDR2 SVGIG (reference sequence). Trimming pared 2 bases from V and 3 bases from J, leaving 10 bases between. The CDR3 is 13 amino acids. The CDR3 here is CAWSLLYYTEAFF. Here the CDR3 DNA reads TGTGCCTGGAGTCTACTCTACTACACTGAAGCTTTCTTT.

This clone has just one count. The chain combines TRBV19 with TRBJ2-1, with TRBD2 matching 7 bases. CDR3 size: 17 residues. CDR1 is LNHDA, CDR2 SQIVND, per germline (reference sequence). Unmatched junction bases numbered 6, after V lost 1 base and J lost 0 bases. As DNA, the CDR3 is TGTGCCAGTAGTATAGTGGCAGCGGGGCCCTCCTACAATGAGCAGTTCTTC. Protein sequence: CASSIVAAGPSYNEQFF.

The V gene is TRBV6-5, the J gene TRBJ1-2; 9 nucleotides align to TRBD1. Unmatched junction bases numbered 8, after V lost 4 bases and J lost 8 bases. The CDR3 loop spans 14 amino acids. Germline assignment: CDR1 MNHEY and CDR2 SVGAGI. CDR3 in amino acids: CASSLGTGMGGYTF. In DNA form, the CDR3 reads TGTGCCAGCAGTTTGGGGACAGGGATGGGAGGCTACACCTTC.

V and J are TRBV4-2 and TRBJ2-7; 7 nucleotides align to TRBD2. The germline V gene encodes CDR1 LGHNA and CDR2 YNFKEQ. The CDR3 covers 15 residues. The V gene end was trimmed by 0 bases and the J gene end by 0 bases; junction bases not matched to a gene: 2. The CDR3 protein is CASSQDQRDSYEQYF. The DNA for the CDR3 is TGTGCCAGCAGCCAAGATCAGCGGGACTCCTACGAGCAGTACTTC.

This chain connects TRBV18 to TRBJ2-6; 7 nucleotides align to TRBD1. CDR3 length: 18 amino acids. V trimming: 0 bases; J trimming: 0 bases; junction bases outside the gene matches: 5. Germline assignment: CDR1 KGHSH and CDR2 LQKENI. DNA of the CDR3: TGTGCCAGCTCACCACCTGGCAGGGGGAACTCTGGGGCCAACGTCCTGACTTTC. This encodes CASSPPGRGNSGANVLTF.

The V and J genes are TRBV5-4 and TRBJ1-2; 9 nucleotides line up with TRBD1. The CDR3 loop spans 14 amino acids. V trimming: 4 bases; J trimming: 5 bases; junction bases outside the gene matches: 6. CDR1 is SGHNT, CDR2 YYREEE, per germline (reference sequence). The CDR3 DNA sequence: TGTGCCAGCAGCCCAACACAGGGGGCTTATGGCTACACCTTC. Encoded protein: CASSPTQGAYGYTF.

The chain carries TRBV12-5 and TRBJ1-2, with D perhaps matching TRBD1 (6 bases). Germline V gene sequence: CDR1 LGHNT, CDR2 FRNRAP. Trimming cost V 1 base and J 14 bases, with 17 bases left between them. CDR3 length equals 13 residues. The CDR3 spells CASGLGTAYHYTF. The CDR3 nucleotides are TGTGCTAGTGGTTTGGGGACAGCGTACCACTATACCTTC.

This sequence joins TRBV14 and TRBJ2-3; D unclear. The CDR3 covers 14 residues. V lost 4 bases and J 0 bases, leaving 8 bases between the germline ends. Germline lookup yields CDR1 SGHDN and CDR2 FVKESK. The CDR3 DNA sequence: TGTGCCAGCAGCCCCCAAATTAGCACAGATACGCAGTATTTT. This encodes CASSPQISTDTQYF.

The rearrangement links TRBV10-3 to TRBJ2-3; 10 bases agree with TRBD1. Per germline, CDR1 ENHRY and CDR2 SYGVKD. The CDR3 contains 14 residues. V was pared by 10 bases and J by 0 bases, with 4 bases of the junction left unmatched. CDR3 amino acids: CATGTGESTDTQYF. CDR3 bases: TGTGCCACCGGGACAGGGGAGAGCACAGATACGCAGTATTTT.

The rearrangement joins TRBV6-5 to TRBJ1-1, with 8 positions matching TRBD1. CDR3 length: 14 residues. V trimming: 5 bases; J trimming: 4 bases; junction bases outside the gene matches: 6. Germline loops: CDR1 MNHEY, CDR2 SVGAGI. The CDR3 coding sequence is TGTGCCAGCAGTCAGGACAGGGTGAGCACTGAAGCTTTCTTT. Translating gives CASSQDRVSTEAFF.

The rearrangement joins TRBV6-6 to TRBJ2-1, with D unclear. Germline CDR1 is MNHNY and CDR2 is SVGAGI (reference sequence). Trimming pared 3 bases from V and 0 bases from J, leaving 9 bases between. The CDR3 covers 15 residues. CDR3 coding DNA: TGTGCCAGCAGTTATGAGATAAGCTCCTACAATGAGCAGTTCTTC. Translation: CASSYEISSYNEQFF.

The chain carries TRBV28 and TRBJ1-3; TRBD1 is a possible D gene (6 bases). The CDR3 totals 15 residues. V was shortened by 2 bases and J by 4 bases, with 12 bases between the two germline ends. In germline, CDR1 is MDHEN, CDR2 SYDVKM. The DNA of the CDR3 is TGTGCCAGCAGTTTACCGGGAGGGGGAGGAAACACCATATATTTT. It translates to CASSLPGGGGNTIYF.

V is TRBV7-8 and J is TRBJ1-6; no reliable D call. Germline V gene sequence: CDR1 SGHVS, CDR2 FQNEAQ. V was trimmed by 0 bases and J by 7 bases, leaving 7 bases between them. The CDR3 sequence is 14 residues long. CDR3 region: CASSLARVNSPLHF. The CDR3 DNA reads as TGTGCCAGCAGCTTAGCGCGAGTAAATTCACCCCTCCACTTT.

This clone has just one count. V is TRBV7-8 and J is TRBJ1-1; D possibly corresponds to TRBD1 (5 bases). Trimming left V 3 bases short and J 1 base short, with 9 bases between. CDR1 and CDR2 from the germline V gene are SGHVS and FQNEAQ. The CDR3 is 14 amino acids. CDR3 nucleotides: TGTGCCAGCAGCTTCGGAGGGGCGAACACTGAAGCTTTCTTT. Encoded protein: CASSFGGANTEAFF.

The rearrangement uses TRBV19 and TRBJ1-2; 8 bases match TRBD1. Unmatched junction bases numbered 10, after V lost 10 bases and J lost 6 bases. In germline, CDR1 is LNHDA, CDR2 SQIVND (reference sequence). The CDR3 contains 13 residues. The chain's CDR3 is CATALQGGNGYTF. The CDR3 bases are TGTGCCACTGCCCTACAGGGGGGGAATGGCTACACCTTC.

The gene calls are TRBV3-1 (or the pseudogene TRBV3-2) and TRBJ2-7; D gene unclear. The V gene lost 7 bases and the J gene lost 0 bases, with 13 bases spanning the gap. CDR3 length equals 14 residues. In germline, CDR1 is LGHDT, CDR2 YNNKEL (reference sequence). In nucleotides, the CDR3 is TGTGCCAGCACCTCAACACCTAGCTCCTACGAGCAGTACTTC. This sequence encodes CASTSTPSSYEQYF.

This clone was seen only once. The chain has TRBV5-1 and TRBJ1-5; 9 bases line up with TRBD1. J was trimmed by 6 bases and V by 7 bases; bases with no gene match: 8. Germline lookup yields CDR1 SGHRS and CDR2 YFSETQ. CDR3 size: 14 residues. CDR3: CASSPGQGFQPQHF. In nucleotides, the CDR3 is TGCGCCAGCTCGCCGGGACAGGGCTTTCAGCCCCAGCATTTT.

This clone was detected once. J is TRBJ2-7 and V is TRBV6-4; D possibly corresponds to TRBD1 (5 bases). Between the trimmed V and J ends, which lost 5 bases and 0 bases, there was a span of 11 bases. Germline-derived CDR1 and CDR2 are MRHNA and SNTAGT. The length of the CDR3 is 14 residues. The CDR3 protein is CASSLTESSYEQYF. The DNA of the CDR3 is TGTGCCAGCAGTTTGACAGAGAGCTCCTACGAGCAGTACTTC.

J is TRBJ1-1 and V is TRBV4-2; D call uncertain. V was shortened by 4 bases and J by 3 bases, with 9 bases between the two germline ends. This CDR3 has 13 residues. The germline CDR1 and CDR2 sequences are LGHNA and YNFKEQ. The CDR3 region has the DNA TGTGCCAGCAGCCGATCGGTTGACACTGAAGCTTTCTTT. Translation gives CASSRSVDTEAFF.